Listed here is a single TCR beta chain. The data were taken from a study of cytomegalovirus exposure and HLA in healthy donors. Overall study context: From HLA-typed donors, an early data release held roughly 80 million unique TCRs.

PCR employed 60 Vbeta and 13 Jbeta primers. Sequencing used immunoSEQ multiplex PCR; TCRdb keeps in-frame clones, though not all of them. The data show about 63,000 clones, 73% seen once. The CDR3 totals 14 residues. The V and J ends lost 3 bases and 2 bases, in that order; junction bases with no gene match: 1. Germline V gives CDR1 WSHSY, CDR2 SAAADI. The sequence was collected from a man in his fifties in good health and CMV-seronegative. The material sequenced was PBMCs. The genes are TRBV10-2 and TRBJ2-7; 10 nucleotides line up with TRBD2. CDR3 loop: CASSELAGPYEQYF. CDR3 DNA: TGCGCCAGCAGTGAACTAGCGGGGCCCTACGAGCAGTACTTC.